The 30 T cell receptor beta chains reported below all come from one sample, sequenced in a study of OX40 agonist ivuxolimab in advanced cancers. This table comes from immunoSEQ multiplex PCR, and its TCRdb copy is limited to in-frame clones, with some not included. The table shows 20,000 to 25,000 clones, with 75% to 90% occurring only once. The sequencing here drew on CD4+ or CD8+ T cells sorted from blood, taken in a trial of the OX40 agonist ivuxolimab. Receptor source: an adult with an advanced solid tumor such as melanoma, head and neck, liver or kidney cancer.

The chain employs TRBV28 and TRBJ1-2; the D is unclear. The germline V and J ends were trimmed by 3 bases and 6 bases, with 11 bases remaining between them. Germline values: CDR1 MDHEN, CDR2 SYDVKM. The CDR3 contains 13 residues. The CDR3 DNA sequence: TGTGCCAGCAGTTTTTCCCAGCAGGATGGCTACACCTTC. Protein sequence: CASSFSQQDGYTF.

The chain combines TRBV10-3 with TRBJ1-1; D possibly corresponds to TRBD1 (6 bases). Germline CDR1 reads ENHRY; CDR2 reads SYGVKD. Deletions cut 0 bases from V and 5 bases from J, with 7 bases between. This CDR3 has 13 residues. CDR3 sequence reads: CAISESRGTEAFF. As DNA, the CDR3 is TGTGCCATCAGTGAGTCGAGGGGGACTGAAGCTTTCTTT.

The chain combines TRBV21-1 with TRBJ2-7; the table's D call TRBD2 went unverified against the DNA. TRBV21-1 is a listed pseudogene. There are 19 residues in the CDR3. The CDR3 loop is CASSKADPLGTSGSYEQYF. The CDR3 coding sequence is TGTGCCAGCAGCAAAGCGGATCCTTTAGGGACTAGCGGATCCTACGAGCAGTACTTC.

The chain links TRBV7-2 to TRBJ2-7, with D hard to call. Germline V gene lookup returns CDR1 SGHTA and CDR2 FQGNSA. This CDR3 spans 15 amino acids. V was clipped by 1 base and J by 2 bases, with 12 bases between them. The CDR3 DNA follows: TGTGCCAGCAGCTTAGTGTCAGAGAGCGCCTACGAGCAGTACTTC. Its translation is CASSLVSESAYEQYF.

In this sample, this clone turned up once. The chain uses TRBV9 and TRBJ2-7; TRBD1 agrees at 11 bases. Germline-derived CDR1 and CDR2 are SGDLS and YYNGEE. This CDR3 comprises 14 residues. J was trimmed by 6 bases and V by 2 bases; bases with no gene match: 4. CDR3 sequence (DNA): TGTGCCAGCAGCGTTGGACAGGGGGCTTTCGAGCAGTACTTC. This sequence encodes CASSVGQGAFEQYF.

This clone was seen a few times. The CDR3: CASSLSDFSNQPQHF. Here the CDR3 DNA reads TGTGCCAGCAGCTTATCGGACTTTAGCAATCAGCCCCAGCATTTT. The rearrangement uses TRBV5-6 and TRBJ1-5; no firm D call. Trimming removed 2 bases from V and 0 bases from J, with 9 bases in between. Germline V CDR1 and CDR2: SGHDT, YYEEEE. CDR3 length equals 15 residues.

The chain has TRBV19 and TRBJ2-2; D unresolved. CDR1 and CDR2 from the germline V gene are LNHDA and SQIVND (reference sequence). V lost 10 bases and J 8 bases, leaving 8 bases between the germline ends. CDR3 size: 10 residues. This CDR3 is CATKSGELFF. DNA of the CDR3: TGTGCCACTAAGTCTGGGGAGCTGTTTTTT.

V usage is TRBV7-8 and J usage is TRBJ2-3; D unresolved. Trimming cost V 0 bases and J 0 bases, with 7 bases left between them. This CDR3 is built from 15 residues. CDR1 and CDR2 from the germline V gene are SGHVS and FQNEAQ. Here the CDR3 DNA reads TGTGCCAGCAGCTTAGCGGCATACAGCACAGATACGCAGTATTTT. This sequence encodes CASSLAAYSTDTQYF.

This clone showed up just a few times. The gene calls are TRBV7-9 and TRBJ2-2, with 9 bases fitting TRBD1. The CDR3 covers 15 residues. Germline assignment: CDR1 SEHNR and CDR2 FQNEAQ (reference sequence). V was clipped by 4 bases and J by 4 bases; unmatched bases: 4. The CDR3 DNA sequence: TGTGCCAGCAGCTCGGGACAGGGCGGCACCGGGGAGCTGTTTTTT. It translates to CASSSGQGGTGELFF. Full variable domain (missing parts from reference TRBV7-9 and TRBJ2-2): DTGVSQNPRHKITKRGQNVTFRCDPISEHNRLYWYRQTLGQGPEFLTYFQNEAQLEKSRLLSDRFSAERPKGSFSTLEIQRTEQGDSAMYLCASSSGQGGTGELFFGEGSRLTVL.

V gene TRBV11-2 combines with J gene TRBJ2-4, with a tentative D call TRBD2 (6 bases). Deletions cut 4 bases from V and 6 bases from J, with 16 bases between. The CDR3 contains 15 residues. Germline CDR1 reads SGHAT; CDR2 reads FQNNGV. The CDR3 region is CASSSIEGGVNIQYF. The CDR3 DNA reads as TGTGCCAGCAGCTCGATAGAAGGAGGGGTAAACATTCAGTACTTC.

The chain is built from TRBV14 and TRBJ1-2; 9 bases align to TRBD1. In germline, CDR1 is SGHDN, CDR2 FVKESK. The CDR3 consists of 14 residues. V lost 4 bases to trimming and J lost 4 bases; unmatched junction nucleotides: 4. In nucleotides, the CDR3 is TGTGCCAGCAGCCCGGACAGGGGCGTCTATGGCTACACCTTC. This encodes CASSPDRGVYGYTF.

The chain joins TRBV18 to TRBJ2-7, with 9 bases lining up with TRBD1. Losses at the gene ends were 6 bases for V and 6 bases for J; bases not matched to a gene: 9. This CDR3 has 14 residues. Germline V CDR1 and CDR2: KGHSH, LQKENI. Here the CDR3 reads CASSRTGETGEQYF. The CDR3 nucleotides read TGTGCCAGCTCTCGGACAGGGGAAACCGGCGAGCAGTACTTC.

The DNA of the CDR3 is TGTGCCAGCAGCTTGGGACAGGGTACAGATACGCAGTATTTT. Translating it yields CASSLGQGTDTQYF. The V and J genes are TRBV11-2 and TRBJ2-3; TRBD1 matches at 9 bases. Germline CDR1 SGHAT, CDR2 FQNNGV. This CDR3 contains 14 residues. V shed 3 bases, J shed 3 bases, and the junction held 1 base outside the gene matches.

The chain combines TRBV10-3 with TRBJ2-5; 9 bases agree with TRBD2. CDR1 and CDR2 from the germline V gene are ENHRY and SYGVKD. The CDR3 covers 15 residues. V lost 0 bases and J lost 5; bases outside the gene matches: 4. This CDR3 reads CAISESASGDETQYF. The DNA of the CDR3 is TGTGCCATCAGTGAGTCGGCTAGCGGGGATGAGACCCAGTACTTC.

The genes are TRBV27 and TRBJ1-5; tentatively, D is TRBD1 (5 bases). The CDR3 length is 16 residues. The V end lost 7 bases, the J end lost 1 base, and 17 bases lay between the germline ends. Looked up from germline, CDR1 is MNHEY and CDR2 is SMNVEV (reference sequence). This chain's CDR3 is CASKIAGTESNQPQHF. DNA for the CDR3: TGTGCCAGCAAAATTGCCGGGACGGAAAGCAATCAGCCCCAGCATTTT.

The rearrangement joins TRBV28 to TRBJ2-7; TRBD2 matches at 14 bases. CDR3 length: 18 residues. CDR1 is MDHEN, CDR2 SYDVKM, per germline. Trimming cost V 4 bases and J 3 bases; bases outside gene matches: 11. The CDR3 DNA follows: TGTGCCAGCAGTTCCACGACTAGCGGGAGGGGTTTACTCTACGAGCAGTACTTC. The encoded protein is CASSSTTSGRGLLYEQYF. The whole variable domain, remainder taken from reference TRBV28 and TRBJ2-7, is DVKVTQSSRYLVKRTGEKVFLECVQDMDHENMFWYRQDPGLGLRLIYFSYDVKMKEKGDIPEGYSVSREKKERFSLILESASTNQTSMYLCASSSTTSGRGLLYEQYFGPGTRLTVT.

CDR3 protein: CASSYSARGDYYGYTF. CDR3 DNA: TGTGCCAGCAGTTACTCAGCTAGAGGGGACTACTATGGCTACACCTTC. V and J are TRBV6-5 and TRBJ1-2; the D gene is possibly TRBD1 (5 bases). Trimming shortened V by 0 bases and J by 3 bases, and 14 bases separated the two germline ends. Looked up from germline, CDR1 is MNHEY and CDR2 is SVGAGI. The CDR3 contains 16 residues.

The chain carries TRBV11-2 and TRBJ2-7, with 12 bases identical to TRBD1. Germline-derived CDR1 and CDR2 are SGHAT and FQNNGV. V gave up 4 bases and J gave up 6 bases; unmatched junction bases: 4. The CDR3 covers 14 residues. CDR3 nucleotide sequence: TGTGCCAGCAGCTCCGGGACAGGGGGCGGCGAGCAGTACTTC. Amino acid sequence: CASSSGTGGGEQYF.

The CDR3 loop reads CASSLLGLAGHSEQFF. The CDR3 region has the DNA TGTGCCAGCAGTTTATTGGGACTAGCGGGACATAGTGAGCAGTTCTTC. V and J are TRBV28 and TRBJ2-1, with 13 bases identical to TRBD2. Germline values: CDR1 MDHEN, CDR2 SYDVKM. J lost 9 bases, V lost 1 base, and 6 bases had no gene match. The CDR3 sequence is 16 residues long.

The chain recombines TRBV4-3 with TRBJ2-1; 10 bases are shared with TRBD2. CDR3 length equals 21 residues. Germline CDR1 and CDR2: LGHNA and YSLEER. V was clipped by 0 bases and J by 1 base; unmatched bases: 15. The DNA of the CDR3 is TGCGCCAGCAGCCAAGATCCCGACTGGGCTAGCGGGGGAGGTTCCTACAATGAGCAGTTCTTC. Translating it yields CASSQDPDWASGGGSYNEQFF.

V and J are TRBV28 and TRBJ2-7; 9 bases match TRBD2. This CDR3 contains 15 residues. V was pared by 2 bases and J by 3 bases, with 5 bases of the junction left unmatched. The germline V gene encodes CDR1 MDHEN and CDR2 SYDVKM. DNA for the CDR3: TGTGCCAGCAGTTTAAGGCTGCGGGAGGGCTACGAGCAGTACTTC. Encoded protein: CASSLRLREGYEQYF.

J is TRBJ2-1 and V is TRBV30; 8 bases are shared with TRBD2. V lost 2 bases and J lost 9; bases outside the gene matches: 0. The germline V gene encodes CDR1 GTSNPN and CDR2 SVGIG (reference sequence). The CDR3 runs 11 residues. CDR3 nucleotide sequence: TGTGCCTGGAGTAGCGGGGGTGAGCAGTTCTTC. This gives the protein CAWSSGGEQFF.

This CDR3 reads CASSPTEAKNIQYF. The CDR3 nucleotides are TGTGCCAGCAGCCCGACAGAAGCCAAAAACATTCAGTACTTC. The chain has TRBV5-8 and TRBJ2-4; weak D call: TRBD1 (5 bases). Germline V gene lookup returns CDR1 SGHTS and CDR2 YDEGEE. The CDR3 is 14 amino acids. V was clipped by 4 bases and J by 0 bases, with 8 bases between them.

V and J are TRBV27 and TRBJ2-7, with a tentative D call TRBD1 (5 bases). Trimming cost V 1 base and J 3 bases, with 7 bases left between them. This CDR3 comprises 13 residues. CDR1 and CDR2 (germline): MNHEY, SMNVEV (reference sequence). The CDR3 DNA follows: TGTGCCAGCAGTTTATTCCAGGGCTACGAGCAGTACTTC. Amino acid sequence: CASSLFQGYEQYF.

The genes are TRBV7-3 and TRBJ2-2; the D gene is possibly TRBD2 (5 bases). Trimming stripped 2 bases from V and 2 bases from J, with 9 bases between. The germline V gene has CDR1 SGHTA and CDR2 FQGTGA. The CDR3 is 15 amino acids. The CDR3 DNA is TGTGCCAGCAGCTTAGGGCCGGGAAACACCGGGGAGCTGTTTTTT. It translates to CASSLGPGNTGELFF.

This clone has just one count. Its ends do not fully match the called genes, so a read error is possible. The chain is built from TRBV7-9 and TRBJ2-3; 11 positions match TRBD2. CDR3 size: 15 residues. Germline CDR1 is SEHNR and CDR2 is FQNEAQ (reference sequence). For the CDR3, the DNA is TGTGCCAGCAGCCTAGCGGGAGGACCCACAGATACGCAGTATTTT. This translates into CASSLAGGPTDTQYF.

This chain links TRBV10-3 with TRBJ1-1; no firm D call. The CDR3 is 14 residues long. Trimming removed 2 bases from V and 0 bases from J, with 7 bases in between. Per the germline V gene, CDR1 is ENHRY and CDR2 is SYGVKD. CDR3 region: CAISESRVNTEAFF. The CDR3 nucleotides are TGTGCCATCAGTGAGAGTAGGGTGAACACTGAAGCTTTCTTT.

CDR3 bases: TGTGCCAGCAGCTTGGACGGGGCCCAGAAGTACTTC. It codes for CASSLDGAQKYF. The V and J genes are TRBV5-6 and TRBJ2-5; the D call may be TRBD1 or TRBD2 (5 bases each). Germline V gene sequence: CDR1 SGHDT, CDR2 YYEEEE. Trimming took 0 bases from V and 12 from J, leaving 12 bases between them. The CDR3 is 12 amino acids.

This clone was observed a handful of times. The chain couples TRBV6-4 to TRBJ1-6; 7 nucleotides align to TRBD1. The CDR3 is 15 amino acids. Germline-derived CDR1 and CDR2 are MRHNA and SNTAGT. V lost 5 bases, J lost 8 bases, and 9 bases stayed unmatched. The CDR3 bases are TGTGCCAGCAGTAAACGGACAGGAGGCGATTCACCCCTCCACTTT. It codes for CASSKRTGGDSPLHF.

V and J are TRBV4-3 and TRBJ2-7, with 10 bases lining up with TRBD2. V gave up 0 bases and J gave up 1 base; unmatched junction bases: 6. The CDR3 extends over 17 amino acids. In germline, CDR1 is LGHNA, CDR2 YSLEER. The CDR3 reads CASSQEEPAGGSYEQYF. In DNA form, the CDR3 reads TGCGCCAGCAGCCAAGAGGAGCCAGCGGGAGGGTCCTACGAGCAGTACTTC.